The clone carrying this T cell receptor (beta chain) was counted many times. Its antigen is unknown. People with hyperthyroidism were aged 18 to 65 and newly diagnosed, under 2 months' duration. Germline V CDR1 and CDR2: MDHEN, SYDVKM. Trimming removed 6 bases at V and 7 bases at J, with 10 bases between. The CDR3 extends over 11 amino acids. This entry is derived from a study of Graves' ophthalmopathy and Graves' hyperthyroidism. On the study more broadly: Peripheral blood was gathered at first diagnosis, ahead of any treatment whatsoever. Study findings and constraints: Ophthalmopathy versus stable hyperthyroidism: 13-signature model gave around 90% sensitivity, 81.08% specificity. Forecasting of ophthalmopathy progression by the model achieved about 71% sensitivity and 72% to 85% specificity.

TCR beta CDR3 regions were amplified from RNA transcripts. First-round RT-PCR with HTBI primers preceded a second-round multiplex PCR. TCRdb passed the multiplex PCR reads through MiXCR, listing each CDR3 protein once. The data contain 300,000 to 400,000 distinct CDR3 sequences, approximately 18% of them singletons. Sequenced material: peripheral blood. The rearrangement links TRBV28 to TRBJ2-7; D remains ambiguous. This TCR came from an adult woman with stable Graves' hyperthyroidism. This CDR3 reads CASSPKLEQYF. The CDR3 coding sequence is TGTGCCAGCAGCCCCAAGCTGGAGCAGTACTTC.